Following are 26 T cell receptor beta chains from one sample sequenced in a study of cytotoxic CD8 clonotypes in ibrutinib-treated CLL. Assay used: immunoSEQ multiplex PCR; TCRdb lists only in-frame clones, some missing. The data show 70,000 to 80,000 clones, around 82% seen once. Sequences were derived from PBMCs, sampled at disease progression, from a patient treated with ibrutinib. All receptors derive from a human donor with chronic lymphocytic leukemia.

The chain couples TRBV18 to TRBJ1-2; D might be TRBD1 (6 bases). The length of the CDR3 is 14 residues. V lost 3 bases and J 2 bases, leaving 10 bases between the germline ends. Germline CDR1 reads KGHSH; CDR2 reads LQKENI. The CDR3 DNA reads as TGTGCCAGCTCACCGTCCGGGACAAACTATGGCTACACCTTC. Its protein is CASSPSGTNYGYTF.

There are a few counts of this clone. The chain couples TRBV6-1 to TRBJ1-5, with D perhaps matching TRBD1 (6 bases). Per the germline V gene, CDR1 is MNHNS and CDR2 is SASEGT. The CDR3 totals 18 residues. V was pared by 4 bases and J by 2 bases, with 21 bases between. The CDR3: CASSGRGDTWYGNQPQHF. Written as DNA, the CDR3 is TGTGCCAGCAGTGGGAGAGGGGACACCTGGTATGGCAATCAGCCCCAGCATTTT.

This chain connects TRBV18 to TRBJ1-1, with D uncertain. V dropped 5 bases and J dropped 0 bases, with 4 bases sitting between them. The CDR3 covers 12 residues. CDR1 KGHSH and CDR2 LQKENI come from the germline V gene. CDR3 nucleotides: TGTGCCAGCTCAAACCTGAACACTGAAGCTTTCTTT. Its protein is CASSNLNTEAFF.

V is TRBV5-1 and J is TRBJ2-1; the D gene is possibly TRBD2 (6 bases). The V gene lost 3 bases and the J gene lost 10 bases, with 11 bases spanning the gap. CDR1 is SGHRS and CDR2 is YFSETQ in the germline V gene. This CDR3 is built from 12 residues. The CDR3 DNA is TGCGCCAGCAGCTGGGACGGAGGGGAGCAGTTCTTC. Its protein is CASSWDGGEQFF.

This chain connects TRBV6-6 to TRBJ1-2; D not certain. Deletions cut 0 bases from V and 3 bases from J, with 5 bases between. Germline lookup yields CDR1 MNHNY and CDR2 SVGAGI (reference sequence). The CDR3 extends over 13 amino acids. CDR3 sequence (DNA): TGTGCCAGCAGTTACTCCGGGGACTATGGCTACACCTTC. Encoded protein: CASSYSGDYGYTF.

The CDR3 region is CASTDPARSGTQYF. The CDR3, as DNA: TGTGCCAGCACGGACCCAGCGCGGTCGGGGACCCAGTACTTC. This chain connects TRBV28 to TRBJ2-5, with D unclear. Germline CDR1 reads MDHEN; CDR2 reads SYDVKM. Deletions cut 7 bases from V and 7 bases from J, with 19 bases between. This CDR3 region has 14 residues.

J is TRBJ2-2 and V is TRBV4-2; unclear D gene. The V and J ends lost 0 bases and 6 bases respectively, with 5 bases between them. CDR1 and CDR2 from the germline V gene are LGHNA and YNFKEQ. The CDR3 totals 13 residues. CDR3 bases: TGTGCCAGCAGCCAAGATCGGGCCGGGGAGCTGTTTTTT. Translated: CASSQDRAGELFF.

This chain uses TRBV27 with TRBJ1-5; tentatively, D is TRBD1 (5 bases). Germline CDR1 is MNHEY and CDR2 is SMNVEV (reference sequence). Trimming took 3 bases from V and 0 from J, leaving 15 bases between them. The CDR3 covers 17 residues. The CDR3 bases are TGTGCCAGCAGTTTTTCGGGACGGTTCAATAGCAATCAGCCCCAGCATTTT. Protein: CASSFSGRFNSNQPQHF.

The chain recombines TRBV13 with TRBJ2-7; 7 nucleotides match TRBD1. CDR1 PRHDT and CDR2 FYEKMQ come from the germline V gene (reference sequence). The CDR3 extends over 14 amino acids. V dropped 0 bases and J dropped 4; count of bases not matched to a gene: 3. The CDR3 here is CASSLGLQGYEQYF. DNA for the CDR3: TGTGCCAGCAGCTTAGGCCTACAGGGGTACGAGCAGTACTTC.

The gene calls are TRBV5-4 and TRBJ2-5; 7 nucleotides align to TRBD2. The V gene end was trimmed by 4 bases and the J gene end by 0 bases; junction bases not matched to a gene: 3. Germline V CDR1 and CDR2: SGHNT, YYREEE (reference sequence). The CDR3 loop spans 14 amino acids. For the CDR3, the DNA is TGTGCCAGCAGCCAGCGGGGTTACCAAGAGACCCAGTACTTC. Translation gives CASSQRGYQETQYF.

The CDR3 region has the DNA TGTGCCAGCAGTGGAGCGGGAGGGTGGGGAGAGACCCAGTACTTC. Protein: CASSGAGGWGETQYF. This sequence joins TRBV6-1 and TRBJ2-5, with 10 bases identical to TRBD2. Trimming at V came to 4 bases and at J to 4 bases, leaving 6 bases not matched to a gene. CDR1 is MNHNS, CDR2 SASEGT, per germline. The CDR3 runs to 15 residues.

The V call is TRBV5-1, the J call TRBJ2-7, with 10 bases matching TRBD1. The CDR3 runs to 17 residues. CDR1 and CDR2 (germline): SGHRS, YFSETQ. After removal of 3 bases from V and 5 bases from J, the junction contained 14 bases not matched to a gene. CDR3 bases: TGCGCCAGCAGCTCTTCACCTCGGACAGGGGGACTGGACGAGCAGTACTTC. Protein sequence: CASSSSPRTGGLDEQYF.

J is TRBJ2-1 and V is TRBV2; D unresolved. The V and J ends lost 7 bases and 7 bases respectively, with 11 bases between them. Per the germline V gene, CDR1 is SNHLY and CDR2 is FYNNEI. There are 12 residues in the CDR3. The CDR3 here is CASTLVVNEQFF. The CDR3 DNA is TGTGCCAGCACCTTGGTAGTGAATGAGCAGTTCTTC.

The rearrangement links TRBV6-1 to TRBJ1-3; D unresolved. The CDR3 loop spans 15 amino acids. Germline CDR1 reads MNHNS; CDR2 reads SASEGT. Between the trimmed V and J ends, which lost 5 bases and 2 bases, there was a span of 13 bases. For the CDR3, the DNA is TGTGCCAGCAGTACGGAACACAGACCTGGAAACACCATATATTTT. Its translation is CASSTEHRPGNTIYF.

This sequence joins TRBV19 and TRBJ2-6; D is unclear. CDR1 LNHDA and CDR2 SQIVND come from the germline V gene (reference sequence). The CDR3 runs 17 residues. Trimming left V 1 base short and J 1 base short, with 11 bases between. CDR3 DNA sequence: TGTGCCAGTAGTATAGGAAAACGGGTTTCTGGGGCCAACGTCCTGACTTTC. This gives the protein CASSIGKRVSGANVLTF.

A few counts support this clone. V gene TRBV28 combines with J gene TRBJ1-1; TRBD1 matches at 11 bases. Germline CDR1 reads MDHEN; CDR2 reads SYDVKM. The CDR3 spans 15 residues. The J segment lost 3 bases and the V segment lost 6 bases, leaving 6 bases of the junction unmatched. The CDR3 is CASSERDRGYTEAFF. The CDR3 DNA is TGTGCCAGCAGCGAAAGGGACAGGGGGTACACTGAAGCTTTCTTT.

This chain connects TRBV5-1 to TRBJ2-5; D may be TRBD2 (5 bases). V shed 4 bases and J shed 10 bases, with 20 bases lying between them. Germline values: CDR1 SGHRS, CDR2 YFSETQ. The CDR3 has 14 amino acids. The CDR3 coding sequence is TGCGCCAGCAGCAGCCGAGCAGCCAGCGGCGACCAGTACTTC. Its translation is CASSSRAASGDQYF.

The CDR3 is CASSVARTGFTYGYTF. DNA for the CDR3: TGTGCCAGCAGCGTAGCCCGGACAGGGTTTACCTATGGCTACACCTTC. The J gene is TRBJ1-2, the V gene TRBV9; TRBD1 aligns across 8 bases. This CDR3 spans 16 amino acids. J gave up 4 bases and V 0 bases, and 8 bases lay outside the gene matches. CDR1 and CDR2 (germline): SGDLS, YYNGEE.

The chain links TRBV5-1 to TRBJ1-4; D may be TRBD1 (5 bases). Germline loops: CDR1 SGHRS, CDR2 YFSETQ. CDR3 length: 15 amino acids. Trimming left V 3 bases short and J 0 bases short, with 9 bases between. The CDR3 DNA is TGCGCCAGCAGCTCCGGGACGACAACTAATGAAAAACTGTTTTTT. Its protein product is CASSSGTTTNEKLFF.

The V call is TRBV15, the J call TRBJ1-4; the match to TRBD1 covers 8 bases. Germline CDR1 is LNHNV and CDR2 is YYDKDF (reference sequence). V gave up 1 base and J gave up 10 bases; unmatched junction bases: 11. This CDR3 has 16 amino acids. CDR3 region: CATSRGLGQGSGKLFF. CDR3 bases: TGTGCCACCAGCAGAGGTTTAGGACAGGGTAGCGGAAAACTGTTTTTT.

The rearrangement uses TRBV30 and TRBJ2-6; D not certain. This CDR3 is built from 14 residues. Trimming pared 0 bases from V and 4 bases from J, leaving 7 bases between. Germline V lookup: CDR1 GTSNPN, CDR2 SVGIG (reference sequence). CDR3 loop: CAWSVPQGANVLTF. In DNA, the CDR3 is TGTGCCTGGAGTGTACCGCAGGGGGCCAACGTCCTGACTTTC. The full variable domain, with the rest looked up from reference TRBV30 and TRBJ2-6, is SQTIHQWPATLVQPVGSPLSLECTVEGTSNPNLYWYRQAAGRGLQLLFYSVGIGQISSEVPQNLSASRPQDRQFILSSKKLLLSDSGFYLCAWSVPQGANVLTFGAGSRLTVL.

This clone was seen a handful of times. The genes are TRBV11-3 and TRBJ2-7; TRBD1 aligns across 10 bases. The ends lost 5 bases at V and 5 bases at J; junction bases unmatched: 6. The CDR3 sequence is 14 residues long. Germline V gives CDR1 SGHNT, CDR2 YENEEA. The CDR3 region has the DNA TGTGCCAGCAGCCCGGGACAGGGGTCCCACGAGCAGTACTTC. This translates into CASSPGQGSHEQYF.

The genes are TRBV30 and TRBJ1-4, with D unresolved. The length of the CDR3 is 13 residues. The germline V gene has CDR1 GTSNPN and CDR2 SVGIG (reference sequence). Trimming cost V 0 bases and J 8 bases, with 10 bases left between them. CDR3 sequence reads: CAWSVYIGEKLFF. In nucleotides, the CDR3 is TGTGCCTGGAGTGTCTATATAGGGGAAAAACTGTTTTTT.

V is TRBV7-8 and J is TRBJ2-4, with D tentatively TRBD2 (6 bases). This CDR3 has 16 residues. Trimming took 4 bases from V and 3 from J, leaving 16 bases between them. The germline V gene has CDR1 SGHVS and CDR2 FQNEAQ. DNA for the CDR3: TGTGCCAGCAGCTATGGGGGGTTCGGCCTCAAAAACATTCAGTACTTC. Amino acids: CASSYGGFGLKNIQYF. Supplemented by reference TRBV7-8 and TRBJ2-4, the full variable domain reads GAGVSQSPRYKVAKRGQDVALRCDPISGHVSLFWYQQALGQGPEFLTYFQNEAQLDKSGLPSDRFFAERPEGSVSTLKIQRTQQEDSAVYLCASSYGGFGLKNIQYFGAGTRLSVL.

This clone was picked up a small number of times. The V gene is TRBV5-4, the J gene TRBJ1-6; perhaps TRBD1 as D (5 bases). Germline V gene data show CDR1 as SGHNT and CDR2 as YYREEE (reference sequence). The V end lost 9 bases, the J end lost 9 bases, and 16 bases lay between the germline ends. The CDR3 has 13 amino acids. The CDR3 reads CATRDEGISPLHF. CDR3 sequence (DNA): TGTGCCACCAGGGACGAGGGGATTTCACCCCTCCACTTT.

This rearrangement joins TRBV11-2 to TRBJ1-1; 10 positions agree with TRBD1. J was trimmed by 5 bases and V by 4 bases; bases with no gene match: 16. Germline values: CDR1 SGHAT, CDR2 FQNNGV. This CDR3 is built from 18 residues. CDR3 nucleotide sequence: TGTGCCAGCAGCTCAACTCCGGGACAGGGGCGCAGTGGGACTGAAGCTTTCTTT. Translated, it gives CASSSTPGQGRSGTEAFF.